Presented here are 18 T cell receptor beta chains from one specimen sequenced in a study of CD8+CD57+ T cells in acquired aplastic anemia. Genomic DNA, serving as template, underwent TCR beta VDJ and CDR3 profiling. Each CDR3 protein is one row after TCRdb ran MiXCR on the reads. The sample lists some 170,000 distinct CDR3 sequences, 55% to 65% occurring once. Flow cytometry had shown expanded CD8+CD57+ cells in the patients chosen for sequencing. The sequenced material came from sorted CD4+, CD8+, or CD8+CD57+ T cells (not recorded which) from PBMCs. Receptors originate from a human donor with aplastic anemia.

The V and J genes are TRBV5-1 and TRBJ2-3, with D possibly matching TRBD2 (5 bases). The CDR3 is made up of 15 amino acids. V lost 4 bases and J lost 0, with 12 bases in between. Germline loops: CDR1 SGHRS, CDR2 YFSETQ. Here the CDR3 reads CASSPSRTSTDTQYF. In DNA, the CDR3 is TGCGCCAGCAGCCCCTCACGGACTAGCACAGATACGCAGTATTTT. Using reference TRBV5-1 and TRBJ2-3 for the parts outside the CDR3, the full variable domain is KAGVTQTPRYLIKTRGQQVTLSCSPISGHRSVSWYQQTPGQGLQFLFEYFSETQRNKGNFPGRFSGRQFSNSRSEMNVSTLELGDSALYLCASSPSRTSTDTQYFGPGTRLTVL.

J is TRBJ2-5 and V is TRBV4-3; 9 bases are shared with TRBD2. V trimming: 4 bases; J trimming: 4 bases; junction bases outside the gene matches: 7. Looked up from germline, CDR1 is LGHNA and CDR2 is YSLEER. CDR3 length: 15 residues. The CDR3 DNA is TGCGCCAGCAGCCCCGAGGCGGGAGGGCTAGAGACCCAGTACTTC. Its translation: CASSPEAGGLETQYF.

The genes are TRBV14 and TRBJ1-6; 7 bases are a match to TRBD1. The CDR3 contains 15 residues. The germline V gene encodes CDR1 SGHDN and CDR2 FVKESK. The ends lost 4 bases at V and 8 bases at J; junction bases unmatched: 8. CDR3 DNA sequence: TGTGCCAGCAGCCTCAGCGGGACAGTTTATTCACCCCTCCACTTT. This codes for CASSLSGTVYSPLHF.

Concerning this clonotype: An end of the junction differs from the germline gene, which may be a read error. The chain has TRBV5-1 and TRBJ2-1; weak D call: TRBD2 (5 bases). Germline V gives CDR1 SGHRS, CDR2 YFSETQ. This CDR3 region has 14 residues. The CDR3 region has the DNA TGTGCTAGCAGCTTAGAGGGCCTCTACAATGAGCAGTTCTTC. Protein product: CASSLEGLYNEQFF.

The rearrangement links TRBV10-3 to TRBJ2-1; D is unclear. Germline values: CDR1 ENHRY, CDR2 SYGVKD. V lost 4 bases to trimming and J lost 4 bases, with 5 bases between them. This CDR3 has 12 amino acids. Here the CDR3 reads CAISGQYNEQFF. The CDR3 bases are TGTGCCATCAGTGGGCAGTACAATGAGCAGTTCTTC.

The chain recombines TRBV19 with TRBJ1-2; D uncertain. Germline V lookup: CDR1 LNHDA, CDR2 SQIVND (reference sequence). The V end was cut by 3 bases, the J end by 2 bases, with 16 bases between. The CDR3 consists of 16 residues. CDR3 DNA sequence: TGTGCCAGTAGTATTGGCGGGCAGGTCCCAAACTATGGCTACACCTTC. Translated, it gives CASSIGGQVPNYGYTF. Complete variable domain (other parts from reference TRBV19 and TRBJ1-2): DGGITQSPKYLFRKEGQNVTLSCEQNLNHDAMYWYRQDPGQGLRLIYYSQIVNDFQKGDIAEGYSVSREKKESFPLTVTSAQKNPTAFYLCASSIGGQVPNYGYTFGSGTRLTVV.

The rearrangement links TRBV20-1 to TRBJ2-7; TRBD2 matches at 11 bases. The CDR3 covers 15 residues. Germline trimming cut 6 bases from V and 2 bases from J; bases unmatched to any gene: 9. Germline assignment: CDR1 DFQATT and CDR2 SNEGSKA (reference sequence). CDR3 sequence (DNA): TGCAGTGCCCCACAGCTGACTAGCGGGACCTACGAGCAGTACTTC. Its protein is CSAPQLTSGTYEQYF.

This chain links TRBV20-1 with TRBJ2-2; D remains ambiguous. The CDR3 runs to 14 residues. With 3 bases removed from V and 0 bases from J, the gap between germline ends came to 8 bases. Looked up from germline, CDR1 is DFQATT and CDR2 is SNEGSKA (reference sequence). This CDR3 reads CSARRFANTGELFF. CDR3 bases: TGCAGTGCTAGGAGGTTCGCGAACACCGGGGAGCTGTTTTTT.

V gene TRBV5-1 combines with J gene TRBJ2-3; maybe TRBD1 (5 bases). The CDR3 loop spans 14 amino acids. From germline, CDR1 is SGHRS and CDR2 YFSETQ. V was clipped by 6 bases and J by 11 bases, with 22 bases between them. The CDR3 spells CASTMDKSYNEQYF. The CDR3 DNA follows: TGCGCCAGCACCATGGACAAGTCCTACAATGAGCAGTATTTT.

This clonotype has ten or more counts. V and J are TRBV27 and TRBJ2-5; 9 bases map to TRBD2. Germline trimming cut 6 bases from V and 0 bases from J; bases unmatched to any gene: 2. The CDR3 loop spans 14 amino acids. The V gene's germline CDR1 is MNHEY and CDR2 SMNVEV (reference sequence). CDR3 DNA: TGTGCCAGCAGAGTAGCGGGGGACCAAGAGACCCAGTACTTC. Protein sequence: CASRVAGDQETQYF.

This clonotype was seen a few times. This rearrangement joins TRBV6-5 to TRBJ2-1; D remains unclear. This CDR3 region has 16 residues. The V end lost 2 bases, the J end lost 2 bases, and 13 bases lay between the germline ends. Germline V gene sequence: CDR1 MNHEY, CDR2 SVGAGI. DNA of the CDR3: TGTGCCAGCAGTTACGGTCAACGGAAACCCTACAATGAGCAGTTCTTC. Residues: CASSYGQRKPYNEQFF.

The chain is built from TRBV10-3 and TRBJ2-7, with D maybe TRBD1 (6 bases). The ends were cut back, 2 bases at V and 6 bases at J, with 11 bases in the middle. The V gene's germline CDR1 is ENHRY and CDR2 SYGVKD. The CDR3 runs to 13 residues. The chain's CDR3 is CAISEGTTGEQYF. Written as DNA, the CDR3 is TGTGCCATCAGTGAGGGGACAACAGGCGAGCAGTACTTC.

The chain couples TRBV20-1 to TRBJ2-7, with TRBD2 matching 9 bases. CDR1 is DFQATT and CDR2 is SNEGSKA in the germline V gene (reference sequence). Unmatched junction bases numbered 9, after V lost 3 bases and J lost 9 bases. The CDR3 is 13 amino acids. CDR3 nucleotide sequence: TGCAGTGCTAGGATGGCGGGGGGGCAAGCGCAGTACTTC. Translation gives CSARMAGGQAQYF.

This clonotype was detected only a few times. The rearrangement links TRBV11-2 to TRBJ2-7, with D maybe TRBD1 (6 bases). The V gene's germline CDR1 is SGHAT and CDR2 FQNNGV. This CDR3 is built from 13 residues. Trimming stripped 1 base from V and 7 bases from J, with 11 bases between. As DNA, the CDR3 is TGTGCCAGCAGCTTAGGTCAGGGGCTTGAGCAGTACTTC. Residues: CASSLGQGLEQYF.

The J gene is TRBJ2-7, the V gene TRBV2, with D maybe TRBD1 (6 bases). Germline CDR1 and CDR2: SNHLY and FYNNEI. The CDR3 sequence is 13 residues long. With 6 bases removed from V and 6 bases from J, the gap between germline ends came to 15 bases. CDR3 DNA: TGTGCCAGCAGGTCCACACAGGGAACCGAGCAGTACTTC. Its translation is CASRSTQGTEQYF.

CDR3 coding DNA: TGTGCCAGTAGTGCGACTAACCGGGGGCAGTACTTC. As protein: CASSATNRGQYF. The chain is built from TRBV19 and TRBJ2-7; weak D call: TRBD2 (5 bases). V was pared by 5 bases and J by 9 bases, with 14 bases between. This CDR3 region has 12 residues. The germline CDR1 and CDR2 sequences are LNHDA and SQIVND (reference sequence).

The rearrangement uses TRBV5-4 and TRBJ1-2; possibly TRBD1 for D (5 bases). The V end lost 4 bases, the J end lost 2 bases, and 12 bases lay between the germline ends. CDR3 length: 14 amino acids. CDR1 and CDR2 from the germline V gene are SGHNT and YYREEE (reference sequence). CDR3 sequence reads: CASSRSDRNYGYTF. CDR3 nucleotide sequence: TGTGCCAGCAGCCGCTCAGACAGAAACTATGGCTACACCTTC. The variable domain in full, with the rest retrieved from reference TRBV5-4 and TRBJ1-2, is ETGVTQSPTHLIKTRGQQVTLRCSSQSGHNTVSWYQQALGQGPQFIFQYYREEENGRGNFPPRFSGLQFPNYSSELNVNALELDDSALYLCASSRSDRNYGYTFGSGTRLTVV.

Only one count was recorded for this clonotype. The chain employs TRBV12-3 or TRBV12-4 and TRBJ2-2, with a tentative D call TRBD1 (5 bases). The CDR3 contains 12 residues. V was shortened by 6 bases and J by 11 bases, with 13 bases between the two germline ends. CDR3 sequence: CASSSGWGELFF. CDR3 bases: TGTGCCAGCAGCTCAGGGTGGGGCGAGCTGTTTTTT.